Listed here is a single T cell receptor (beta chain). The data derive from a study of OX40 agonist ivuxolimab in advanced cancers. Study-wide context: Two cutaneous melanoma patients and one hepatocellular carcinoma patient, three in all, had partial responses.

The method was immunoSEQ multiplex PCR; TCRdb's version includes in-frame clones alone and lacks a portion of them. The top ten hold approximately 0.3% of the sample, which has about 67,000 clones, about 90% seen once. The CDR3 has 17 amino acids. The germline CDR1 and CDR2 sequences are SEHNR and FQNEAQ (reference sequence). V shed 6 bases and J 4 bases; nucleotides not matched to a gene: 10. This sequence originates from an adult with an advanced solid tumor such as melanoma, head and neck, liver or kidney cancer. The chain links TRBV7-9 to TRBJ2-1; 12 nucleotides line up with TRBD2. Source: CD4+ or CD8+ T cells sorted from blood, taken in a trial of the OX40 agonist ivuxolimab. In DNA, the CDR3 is TGTGCCAGCAGTCAAAGACCCCTAGCGGGAGGGTACAATGAGCAGTTCTTC. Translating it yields CASSQRPLAGGYNEQFF.